This T cell receptor (beta chain) was sequenced for a study of cytomegalovirus exposure and HLA in healthy donors. Whole-study results and caveats: A later analysis linked a missense variant in DCLRE1C to the trimming of TCR beta V and J genes. The authors assumed roughly uniform sequencing depth across donors for presence/absence analyses. Later analysis suggested most CMV-associated TCR beta chains were HLA-restricted.

Primers: 60 Vbeta forward and 13 Jbeta reverse. Repertoires were generated with immunoSEQ multiplex PCR, while TCRdb's copy carries only in-frame clones and drops some. The sample yields over 150,000 clones, approximately 85% seen once. On this clone itself: Its antigen is undetermined.

Sequencing was carried out using PBMCs. The source of this sequence is a girl aged 2 to 9 in good health and CMV-seropositive.

CDR3 coding DNA: TGTGCCAGCAGCTCCGGCCGGGGGGCAGATACGCAGTATTTT. Amino acids: CASSSGRGADTQYF. The chain carries TRBV7-3 and TRBJ2-3; TRBD2 matches 7 bases. Trimming at V came to 4 bases and at J to 4 bases, leaving 5 bases not matched to a gene. The CDR3 contains 14 residues. Looked up from germline, CDR1 is SGHTA and CDR2 is FQGTGA. Together with reference TRBV7-3 and TRBJ2-3, the CDR3 gives the full variable domain: GAGVSQTPSNKVTEKGKYVELRCDPISGHTALYWYRQSLGQGPEFLIYFQGTGAADDSGLPNDRFFAVRPEGSVSTLKIQRTERGDSAVYLCASSSGRGADTQYFGPGTRLTVL.